This T cell receptor beta chain was identified in a study of shared clonotypes between healthy human individuals (dated by TCRdb to about 2020). About the study as a whole: Two women and three men aged 18 to 49 years were included in the cohort. Libraries were prepared and TCR repertoires were sequenced by different laboratories using diverse techniques, in order to increase sequencing depth and limit assay-specific biases. The study deeply sequenced blood TCR repertoires of about 5 healthy adults to estimate repertoire size and the extent of clonotype sharing between individuals. Leukapheresis yielded between about 0.8 and 9.5 billion PBMCs per donor. For each donor, CD4 naive and CD4 memory were each given three plates, CD8 naive was given two plates, and CD8 memory was given one plate.

What the authors observed across the whole study: Estimated clonotype richness was generally larger for naive than for memory subsets. Only blood was sampled, and tissue TCR repertoires likely differ from those in blood. Compared with non-shared clonotypes, the clonotypes found in all four sorted-subset donors had higher generation probabilities. The small number of donors limited the genetic and exposure-history diversity represented. Sharing across a few donors was observed for approximately 4.6% of naive CD4, under 4% of naive CD8, 2.3% of memory CD4, and roughly 0.4% of memory CD8 clonotypes. Pairwise subsampling indicated that sequencing depth was expected to affect the degree of clonotype sharing among donors. Incomplete sequencing was indicated by rarefaction of sorted-subset datasets, despite the large sequencing depth.

The cysteine opens and the phenylalanine closes a CDR3 of 15 amino acids. The retained sequence is limited to the CDR3, 45 bases, with the frame set at the first base. Via the germline V gene, CDR1 is MNHEY and CDR2 SVGAGI. Deletion took 6 bases off V and 5 bases off J, with a span of 14 bases between the germline ends. Donors were healthy HIV-negative adults with no recently reported acute infections or vaccinations. All donors were Caucasian adults living in Nashville, Tennessee, USA. CD4+ T cells were enriched through magnetic negative selection, after which naive cells were positively selected on CD45RA and the remaining negative fraction served as the memory subset. Blood was collected by leukapheresis, and PBMCs were isolated by Ficoll-Histopaque density gradient centrifugation and then cryopreserved in liquid nitrogen vapor phase. Purity and quantity of every magnetically sorted T cell population were checked by analytical flow cytometry. From each sorted fraction, genomic DNA was isolated and quantified by UV absorbance on a Nanodrop 2000c.

Using the deep immunoSEQ assay, multiplex PCR amplified TCR CDR3 regions from genomic DNA. Extracted genomic DNA from each cell subset was distributed evenly across all wells of several immunoSEQ 96-well plates, and each plate was treated as a replicate. Each replicate PCR for sorted subsets received around 0.2 ug genomic DNA, equal to about 30,000 T cell genomes. Purified libraries were measured with a Qubit 3.0 fluorometer, size-checked on a Bioanalyzer 2100, and measured again with the KAPA Library Quantification kit. Each immunoSEQ 96-well plate was sequenced on its own single-read 150-cycle Illumina NextSeq 550 flow cell. On the authors' methods: Because only junctional sequences without quality scores were contained in the immunoSEQ output, filtering matching that applied to full-length reads could not be performed. To assign V/J genes and CDR3, sequences were annotated against IMGT germline references using PyIR, a Python wrapper for IgBLAST v1.9. Reads were removed for weak V/J assignments (E-value above 1e-6), missing CDR3, stop codons, out-of-frame junctions, or ambiguous translated residues. V3J clonotypes were defined by identical inferred V gene, J gene, and CDR3 amino acid sequence. Percentage overlap between repertoires was computed as shared unique clonotypes divided by the size of the smaller repertoire. RTK rarefaction, the Chao1 estimator, and Recon v2.1 estimates of unobserved clonotypes were used to assess repertoire richness. OLGA was used to compute generation probabilities for all TCRbeta clonotypes that the gDNA method yielded from several donors. TCRdb carries this immuneACCESS record with in-frame sequences only. Its versions omit some clonotypes, under half of them owing to an unresolved V gene in the studies checked, with the rest unexplained. V and J calls and clone size follow that table, whereas D and trimming were derived from the DNA. The sample yields around 2.1 million clones; approximately 96% were counted once. Approximately 0.13% of the sample goes to the ten largest clones.

Points on this clone: No antigen is known for it. The record has no base qualities; no much larger clone is one base away.

Sequenced: naive CD4+ T cells sorted from blood. What this sample's cell subset or site label stands for: CD45RA+ positively selected. This receptor was obtained from a man between 18 and 29 years old in good health. The V gene is TRBV6-5 and the J gene is TRBJ1-6; there is no confident call for the D gene. Read as DNA, the sequence is TGTGCCAGCAGACCGGTCACGGTTGATAATTCACCCCTCCACTTT. Its coded protein is CASRPVTVDNSPLHF.